The present entry profiles one T cell receptor beta chain with its context. The data belong to a study of shared clonotypes between healthy human individuals. Germline V gives CDR1 GTSNPN, CDR2 SVGIG (reference sequence). CDR3 size: 15 residues. Trimming took off 3 bases at V and 0 bases at J, with 12 bases between the two ends. The method was immunoSEQ multiplex PCR; TCRdb's version includes in-frame clones alone and lacks a portion of them. The table includes around 2,000,000 clones, roughly 94% detected once. This sequence was found in a man in his late teens or twenties in good health. Sequencing was performed on naive CD4+ T cells sorted from blood. Documented subset: CD45RA+ positively selected. The J gene is TRBJ1-3, the V gene TRBV30; D possibly corresponds to TRBD1 (6 bases). The DNA of the CDR3 is TGTGCCTGGAGCGCTGGGACATCCTCTGGAAACACCATATATTTT. Its translation is CAWSAGTSSGNTIYF.